The entry below gives a single TCR beta chain sequence along with its context. The entry originates in a study of blood T cell repertoires in COVID-19. This CDR3 has 12 residues. Germline V gene data show CDR1 as SEHNR and CDR2 as FQNEAQ (reference sequence). V was shortened by 11 bases and J by 4 bases, with 13 bases between the two germline ends. The repertoire was sequenced with immunoSEQ multiplex PCR; TCRdb's copy has only in-frame clones and lacks some. The sample contains 300,000 or so clones, around 84% of which appear only once. The sequencing input was peripheral blood. This sequence joins TRBV7-9 and TRBJ2-3; D remains unclear. This TCR was recovered from a man aged 70 or older with acute or convalescent COVID-19. The CDR3 DNA is TGTGCCGTGAGGAGAGAAGCAGATACGCAGTATTTT. Its protein is CAVRREADTQYF.